This entry features one TCR beta chain sequence. It lacks a known antigen. Base-call qualities are not available, and no considerably larger clone is one nucleotide away. The CDR3 covers 17 residues, taking in both the cysteine and the phenylalanine. The read is trimmed to its CDR3 DNA, 51 bases read in frame from base 1. V is pruned by 2 bases and J by 7 bases, leaving 13 bases of the junction without a gene match. CDR1 is given as WNHNN and CDR2 as SYGVQD, both from the germline V gene (reference sequence). TCRbeta CDR3 regions were amplified from genomic DNA by means of the immunoSEQ Assay, a bias-controlled multiplex PCR. In the authors' own workflow: Nucleated cell counts per sample were estimated from amplification of reference gene primers within the assay. To quantify the absolute abundance of each unique TCRbeta CDR3 rearrangement, sequence reads were collapsed and filtered. For each sample, productive Simpson clonality was calculated as the square root of Simpson's diversity index over productive rearrangements. In TCRdb, the immuneACCESS table is reduced to in-frame sequences with V and J assigned. These tables do not hold every clone; where another copy was compared, an unresolved V gene accounts for under half, and the others remain unexplained. V, J and clone size were drawn from that table, and D and trimming were deduced from the DNA. Present in this sample are some 150,000 clones, roughly 79% of which were seen just once. Of the sample, 8.4% falls within the top ten clones.

The collaborating institutions used their own protocols to collect whole blood in K2EDTA tubes. For TCRbeta analysis, collaborators shipped samples in one of three forms: frozen whole blood, isolated PBMCs, or DNA extracted from either of those sample types. The entry originates in a study of blood T cell repertoires in COVID-19 (dated by TCRdb to about 2020). About the investigation overall: Samples from collaborators originated in the United States, Italy and Spain and spanned both the acute and convalescent phases of COVID-19. Deeply sampled blood TCRbeta repertoires from subjects exposed to, actively infected with, or recovered from COVID-19 were included in the dataset. Samples were obtained from the ongoing ImmuneRACE study (first 160 participants) and from 950 to 1,500 subjects provided by 6 global collaborators. A de-identified subject ID, COVID-19 status, age in years and sex were almost always included in the sample metadata. A freely available public database, intended as a resource for researchers studying the immune response to SARS-CoV-2, is where the repertoires were released. The material from the prospective study consisted of cDNA or gDNA derived from T cells, B-cell-depleted T cells, or PBMCs. Where HLA class I and class II types were available, the types were taken from metadata supplied by the sample provider, not from assay-based typing. The investigation overall reported the following: The amount of clinical and demographic metadata varied by source and participant and was provided uncurated.

The clonotype originates from a woman aged 55-75 years with active or convalescent COVID-19. This chain joins TRBV10-1 to TRBJ2-1, with 8 bases in between that match TRBD1. Source material: peripheral blood. For the CDR3, the sequence is CASSERVRTGSENEQFF. In nucleotides, the sequence is TGCGCCAGCAGTGAGCGTGTCAGGACAGGGAGCGAGAATGAGCAGTTCTTC.